This TCR beta chain was obtained from a study of T cells in Graves' hyperthyroidism and ophthalmopathy (dated by TCRdb to the late 2010s). Study-level background: To identify TCR V-J signatures that set the groups apart, the researchers used a discovery cohort of about a hundred patients, made up of 40 to 45 with Graves' ophthalmopathy and some 55 with stable Graves' hyperthyroidism. Once sampling was done, hyperthyroidism patients were given methimazole at a starting dose of 30 mg daily, whereas ophthalmopathy patients were given high-dose intravenous methylprednisolone. In addition, the study compared T-cell repertoires in thyroid tissue and in blood from five or six Graves' hyperthyroidism patients. The roughly 94 discovery patients were randomly split 7:3 into training and test sets. An independent validation cohort of 18 to 20 hyperthyroidism patients and over 15 patients who later progressed to ophthalmopathy tested prospective prediction of ophthalmopathy. According to the paper, TCR Vbeta CDR3 sequencing was carried out on about 140 peripheral blood samples, which came from approximately 41 ophthalmopathy, under 80 hyperthyroidism and approximately 17 progressor patients. General study outcomes and caveats: During validation, the model predicted progression to ophthalmopathy a median of approximately 7 months ahead of onset, with almost 71% sensitivity and 72% to 85% specificity. No statistical method was used to set the sample size in advance, and investigators knew the group allocation. Most expanded thyroid clonotypes (frequency above 0.001) were also detected in blood, a finding suggesting that blood repertoires may reflect thyroid immune responses. In cross-validation, a model built on a 13 V-J signature told ophthalmopathy apart from stable hyperthyroidism with over 85% sensitivity and 81% to 82% specificity, and in testing the same model reached 80%/75%.

Concerning this clonotype: Its antigen remains unidentified. No base quality information exists; no much larger clone differs at one position.

The TCR beta CDR3 regions were amplified from the RNA transcripts. The first round of RT-PCR for the TCR CDR3 was performed with the HTBI primer set and the Qiagen OneStep RT-PCR kit. The libraries were constructed in a second round of multiplex PCR and then size-selected and purified. Sequencing of the libraries was done on an Illumina HiSeq2000 using paired-end 100 bp reads. The original methods were these. SOAPnuke was used to process the raw data, throwing out any read that contained adapters or uncalled bases, had a mean Phred below 15, or lacked an exact constant-primer or identifier match. High-quality paired reads were merged with COPE v1.2.5, and unique nucleotide sequences were defined as clonotypes. Clonotypes were aligned to IMGT TRBV, TRBD and TRBJ reference segments using MiTCR v1.1. Only V-J combinations with frequency above 0.0001, covering 99% to 99.2% of repertoires, were analysed. The TCS score was defined as the ratio of F50 (clonal expansion) to E x V (chaos), calculated using BLOSUM62-based TCRdist between CDR3 peptides within each V-J. Welch's t-statistics and random forest reduced roughly 540 V-J features to 13, which were used in a naive Bayes classifier (R e1071). The Morisita-Horn index was used to measure how similar the thyroid and blood repertoires were. Through fastp at Q25 and MiXCR, TCRdb rebuilt clones from the public reads, retaining in-frame beta chains. CDR3 protein duplicates are merged, each entry listing the most common genes and DNA. TCRdb's processing, not the authors', yielded these V and J calls. The sample has about 660,000 distinct CDR3 sequences on record, 45% of them singletons. Of the sample, roughly 7.2% is held by the ten largest clones.

Exclusion was applied to patients with uncontrolled infections, other autoimmune diseases, pregnancy or lactation. Diagnoses were established on the basis of clinical symptoms, serum thyroxine and TRAb, thyroid ultrasound, and orbital computed tomography. Total RNA was extracted using Trizol reagent, and RNA quality was assessed on an Agilent 2100 Bioanalyzer. The receptor was derived from an adult man with Graves' disease, either hyperthyroidism or ophthalmopathy (not recorded which). The sequenced sample was peripheral blood or thyroid tissue (not recorded which).

The CDR3: CSARGGGNQPQHF. The nucleotides are TGCAGCGCGAGGGGGGGGGGCAATCAGCCCCAGCATTTT. This chain is built from TRBV29-1 and TRBJ1-5, with TRBD1 perhaps the D gene, on 6 matching bases. The CDR3 numbers 13 residues from cysteine through phenylalanine. The retained sequence is limited to the CDR3, 39 bases, with the frame set at the first base. At the junction V is shortened by 7 bases and J by 2 bases, with 12 bases in between. The germline V gene provides CDR1 SQVTM and CDR2 ANQGSEA.